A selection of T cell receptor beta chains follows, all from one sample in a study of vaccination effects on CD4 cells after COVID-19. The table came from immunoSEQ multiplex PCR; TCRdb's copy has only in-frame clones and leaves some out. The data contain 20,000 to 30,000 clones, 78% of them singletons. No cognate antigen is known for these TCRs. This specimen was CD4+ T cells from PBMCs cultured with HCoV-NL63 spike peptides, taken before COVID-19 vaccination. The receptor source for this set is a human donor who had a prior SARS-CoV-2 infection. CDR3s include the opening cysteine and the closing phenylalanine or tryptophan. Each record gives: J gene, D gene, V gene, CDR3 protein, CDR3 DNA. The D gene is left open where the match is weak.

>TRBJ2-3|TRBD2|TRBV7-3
CASSLRPSGRYSTDTQYF
TGTGCCAGCAGCCTGCGTCCAAGCGGGAGGTACAGCACAGATACGCAGTATTTT
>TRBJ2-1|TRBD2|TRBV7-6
CASSPRTSGDYNEQFF
TGTGCCAGCAGCCCACGGACTAGCGGAGATTACAATGAGCAGTTCTTC
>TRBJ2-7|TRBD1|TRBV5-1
CASSTGTGNREYKLYEQYF
TGCGCCAGCAGCACAGGGACAGGGAACCGGGAGTACAAGCTCTACGAGCAGTACTTC
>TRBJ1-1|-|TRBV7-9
CASSSFRVDEAFF
TGTGCCAGCAGCTCATTCCGTGTAGATGAAGCTTTCTTT
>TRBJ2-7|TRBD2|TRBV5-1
CASRREGRGEQYF
TGCGCCAGCAGGCGGGAGGGCCGGGGCGAGCAGTACTTC
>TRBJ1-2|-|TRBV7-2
CASSLQGRGGYTF
TGTGCCAGCAGCTTACAGGGGAGGGGTGGCTACACCTTC
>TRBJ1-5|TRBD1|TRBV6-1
CASSEAAGQGNQPQHF
TGTGCCAGCAGTGAAGCAGCTGGACAGGGTAATCAGCCCCAGCATTTT
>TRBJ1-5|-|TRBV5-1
CASSSNGRGSQHF
TGCGCCAGCAGCTCGAATGGAAGGGGGTCCCAGCATTTT
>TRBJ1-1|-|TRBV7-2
CASSAFPRGMRTEAFF
TGTGCCAGCAGCGCTTTCCCCCGGGGGATGAGGACTGAAGCTTTCTTT
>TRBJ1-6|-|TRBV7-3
CASGFTYNSPLHF
TGTGCGTCGGGTTTTACCTATAATTCACCCCTCCACTTT
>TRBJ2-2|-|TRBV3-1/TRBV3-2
CASSPPGTYNTGELFF
TGTGCCAGCAGCCCGCCCGGGACTTATAACACCGGGGAGCTGTTTTTT
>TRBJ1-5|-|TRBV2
CASSGESNQPQHF
TGTGCCAGCAGTGGAGAAAGCAATCAGCCCCAGCATTTT
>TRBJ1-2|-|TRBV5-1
CASSLAGVANYGYTF
TGCGCCAGCAGCTTGGCTGGGGTAGCGAACTATGGCTACACCTTC